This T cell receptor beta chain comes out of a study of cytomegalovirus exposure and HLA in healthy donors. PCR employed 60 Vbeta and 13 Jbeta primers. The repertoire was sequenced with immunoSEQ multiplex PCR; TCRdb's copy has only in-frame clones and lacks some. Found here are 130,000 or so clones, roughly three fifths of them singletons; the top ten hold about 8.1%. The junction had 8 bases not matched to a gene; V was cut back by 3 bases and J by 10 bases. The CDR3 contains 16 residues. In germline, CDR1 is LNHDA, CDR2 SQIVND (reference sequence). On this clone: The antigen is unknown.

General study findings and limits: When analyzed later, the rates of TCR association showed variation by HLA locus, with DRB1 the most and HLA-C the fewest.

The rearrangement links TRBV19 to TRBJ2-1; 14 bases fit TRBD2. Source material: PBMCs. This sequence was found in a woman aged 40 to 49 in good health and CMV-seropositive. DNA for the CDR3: TGTGCCAGTAGTATTGTAAACGGACTAGCGGGAGGAGAGCAGTTCTTC. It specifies CASSIVNGLAGGEQFF.